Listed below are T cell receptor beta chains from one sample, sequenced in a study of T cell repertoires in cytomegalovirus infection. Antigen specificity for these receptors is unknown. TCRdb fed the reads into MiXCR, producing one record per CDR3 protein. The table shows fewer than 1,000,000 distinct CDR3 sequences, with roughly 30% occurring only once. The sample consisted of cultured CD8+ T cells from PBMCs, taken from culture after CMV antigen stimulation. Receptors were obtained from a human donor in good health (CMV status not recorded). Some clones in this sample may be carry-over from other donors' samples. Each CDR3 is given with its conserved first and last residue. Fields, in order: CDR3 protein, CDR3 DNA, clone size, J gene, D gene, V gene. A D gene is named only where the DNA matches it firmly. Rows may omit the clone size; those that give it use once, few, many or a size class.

CASSEDRGLVSPLHF | TGTGCCAGCAGTGAAGACAGGGGGCTAGTTTCACCCCTCCACTTT | few | TRBJ1-6 | TRBD1 | TRBV25-1
CASSFGTGGSDTQYF | TGTGCCAGCAGCTTTGGGACAGGGGGATCAGATACGCAGTATTTT | few | TRBJ2-3 | TRBD1 | TRBV7-3
CASTLSGGGSYNEQFF | TGTGCCAGCACTCTTAGCGGGGGAGGGTCCTACAATGAGCAGTTCTTC | few | TRBJ2-1 | TRBD2 | TRBV27
CASSLSGGERTYEQYF | TGTGCCAGCAGTTTATCGGGGGGGGAAAGGACCTACGAGCAGTACTTC | . | TRBJ2-7 | TRBD2 | TRBV27
CASKQGGNYGYTF | TGTGCCAGCAAGCAGGGGGGTAACTATGGCTACACCTTC | few | TRBJ1-2 | TRBD1 | TRBV6-1
CASSLGTDFYEQYF | TGTGCCAGCAGCTTGGGGACAGACTTCTACGAGCAGTACTTC | . | TRBJ2-7 | . | TRBV5-6
CASSLMGVHQETQYF | TGTGCCAGCAGTTTAATGGGGGTGCACCAAGAGACCCAGTACTTC | . | TRBJ2-5 | . | TRBV27
CTSRSRRRVDQPQHF | TGTACCAGCAGAAGCAGGCGGCGGGTTGATCAGCCCCAGCATTTT | . | TRBJ1-5 | . | TRBV6-6
CASIGGGGLYGGAFF | TGTGCCAGCATCGGTGGAGGGGGTCTCTATGGGGGAGCTTTCTTT | . | TRBJ1-1 | . | TRBV6-1
CASSYFPEGDNEQYF | TGTGCCAGCAGTTACTTCCCGGAGGGAGACAACGAGCAGTACTTC | few | TRBJ2-7 | . | TRBV6-5
CASSLRAQDTQYF | TGTGCCAGCAGCTTGCGGGCCCAAGATACGCAGTATTTT | . | TRBJ2-3 | . | TRBV7-9
CASSLTHTLNEKLFF | TGTGCCAGCAGTTTAACCCACACCCTTAATGAAAAACTGTTTTTT | . | TRBJ1-4 | . | TRBV12-3/TRBV12-4
CATPRGNTIYF | TGTGCGACCCCCCGGGGAAACACCATATATTTT | . | TRBJ1-3 | . | TRBV7-2
CASSSNRGGYTF | TGTGCCAGCAGCTCGAACAGGGGCGGCTACACCTTC | . | TRBJ1-2 | TRBD1 | TRBV7-9
CVSSSGRIPNEKLFF | TGTGTCAGCAGCTCAGGACGGATACCTAATGAAAAACTGTTTTTT | . | TRBJ1-4 | . | TRBV7-2
CASSSQPGQNYGYTF | TGTGCCAGCAGCTCTCAACCGGGACAGAACTATGGCTACACCTTC | many | TRBJ1-2 | TRBD1 | TRBV7-8
CASSPLEGPDESETQYF | TGTGCCAGCAGCCCGTTAGAGGGGCCTGACGAATCAGAGACCCAGTACTTC | . | TRBJ2-5 | . | TRBV11-2
CASSTYYSGAFYNEQFF | TGTGCCAGCAGTACTTACTATAGCGGGGCGTTCTACAATGAGCAGTTCTTC | . | TRBJ2-1 | TRBD2 | TRBV27
CASSPYGQTSGGAPDTQYF | TGTGCCAGCAGTCCTTATGGCCAGACTAGCGGGGGGGCGCCAGATACGCAGTATTTT | once | TRBJ2-3 | TRBD2 | TRBV27
CASSVSGTGASPLHF | TGTGCCAGCAGCGTTTCCGGGACAGGGGCTTCACCCCTCCACTTT | few | TRBJ1-6 | TRBD1 | TRBV7-6
CASSWRDRPNSNTGELFF | TGTGCCAGCAGCTGGCGGGACAGACCAAACTCGAACACCGGGGAGCTGTTTTTT | . | TRBJ2-2 | . | TRBV7-9
CASSLSGAVQPQHF | TGTGCCAGCAGCTTATCAGGGGCCGTTCAGCCCCAGCATTTT | . | TRBJ1-5 | . | TRBV7-9
CASSLGVLTSTDTQYF | TGTGCCAGCAGCTTGGGAGTACTAACTAGCACAGATACGCAGTATTTT | . | TRBJ2-3 | . | TRBV5-5
CASSLKDRGSGGTEAFF | TGTGCCAGCAGCTTAAAGGACAGGGGTAGTGGGGGCACTGAAGCTTTCTTT | many | TRBJ1-1 | TRBD1 | TRBV7-8
CASSQLDGQGYYGYTF | TGTGCCAGCAGCCAATTGGACGGACAGGGGTATTATGGCTACACCTTC | . | TRBJ1-2 | TRBD1 | TRBV14
CASSLGLWNNEQFF | TGTGCCAGCAGCTTGGGTCTCTGGAACAATGAGCAGTTCTTC | few | TRBJ2-1 | . | TRBV5-6
CASSRTVNNSPLHF | TGTGCCAGCAGCCGGACAGTTAATAATTCACCCCTCCACTTT | few | TRBJ1-6 | . | TRBV5-6
CSAPAGGLETQYF | TGCAGTGCTCCCGCGGGGGGCTTGGAGACCCAGTACTTC | few | TRBJ2-5 | TRBD2 | TRBV20-1